These T cell receptor beta chains were read from a single sample in a study of STAT5B mutations in CD4+ large granular lymphocyte leukemia. Produced via immunoSEQ multiplex PCR; TCRdb's table is partial and in-frame only. Of roughly 30,000 clones listed, about three quarters are singletons. Sequences were obtained from CD4+ T cells from blood buffy coats. The source of these receptors is a human donor in good health. Each CDR3 is given with its conserved first and last residue. D genes are given only for firm matches. Expanded clones get a size class; other rows say once, few or many, or leave the size out.

j_gene: TRBJ2-1; d_gene: .; len: 17; abundance: .; v_gene: TRBV6-4; CDR3nt: TGTGCCAGCACCCCCCCGGCCTCCAGTAAGAACTACAATGAGCAGTTCTTC; CDR3aa: CASTPPASSKNYNEQFF
j_gene: TRBJ1-5; d_gene: .; len: 14; abundance: few; v_gene: TRBV2; CDR3nt: TGTGCCAGCAGCTCGGGACCCCACAATCAGCCCCAGCATTTT; CDR3aa: CASSSGPHNQPQHF
j_gene: TRBJ2-2; d_gene: .; len: 14; abundance: once; v_gene: TRBV7-9; CDR3nt: TGTGCCAGCAGCCAGACAGTGAACACCGGGGAGCTGTTTTTT; CDR3aa: CASSQTVNTGELFF
j_gene: TRBJ1-2; d_gene: TRBD1; len: 16; abundance: few; v_gene: TRBV5-1; CDR3nt: TGCGCCAGCAGCTTGTCCCCACAGGGGAGGAACTATGGCTACACCTTC; CDR3aa: CASSLSPQGRNYGYTF
j_gene: TRBJ2-7; d_gene: TRBD2; len: 15; abundance: .; v_gene: TRBV7-6; CDR3nt: TGTGCCAGCAGCGGAAGCGGGGGCCGCAACTACGAGCAGTACTTC; CDR3aa: CASSGSGGRNYEQYF
j_gene: TRBJ1-2; d_gene: .; len: 11; abundance: .; v_gene: TRBV2; CDR3nt: TGTGCCACAAAACTCATCTATGGCTACACCTTC; CDR3aa: CATKLIYGYTF
j_gene: TRBJ1-6; d_gene: .; len: 15; abundance: .; v_gene: TRBV18; CDR3nt: TGTGCCAGCCGAGGCGGGGGGCTTTTTAGTTCACCCCTCCACTTT; CDR3aa: CASRGGGLFSSPLHF
j_gene: TRBJ2-3; d_gene: .; len: 15; abundance: .; v_gene: TRBV2; CDR3nt: TGTGCCAGCAGTGATGGGGTACCTAGCACAGATACGCAGTATTTT; CDR3aa: CASSDGVPSTDTQYF
j_gene: TRBJ2-3; d_gene: TRBD2; len: 15; abundance: .; v_gene: TRBV19; CDR3nt: TGTGCCAGTAGAAGGACTAGCGGGGGGACAGATACGCAGTATTTT; CDR3aa: CASRRTSGGTDTQYF
j_gene: TRBJ1-1; d_gene: .; len: 15; abundance: once; v_gene: TRBV18; CDR3nt: TGTGCCAGCTCACCACCGAGTTCACCGAACACTGAAGCTTTCTTT; CDR3aa: CASSPPSSPNTEAFF
j_gene: TRBJ1-2; d_gene: .; len: 17; abundance: .; v_gene: TRBV28; CDR3nt: TGTGCCAGCAGCACGTTAGGAATCGGGGACCTGAACTATGGCTACACCTTC; CDR3aa: CASSTLGIGDLNYGYTF
j_gene: TRBJ1-2; d_gene: .; len: 18; abundance: .; v_gene: TRBV7-9; CDR3nt: TGTGCCAGCAGCTTATCGGGACTCCCCTTTCCCGTCGGCTATGGCTACACCTTC; CDR3aa: CASSLSGLPFPVGYGYTF
j_gene: TRBJ1-2; d_gene: .; len: 15; abundance: .; v_gene: TRBV6-1; CDR3nt: TGTGCCAGCAGTGCCGGCGAACAGCTCTCTTATGGCTACACCTTC; CDR3aa: CASSAGEQLSYGYTF
j_gene: TRBJ2-7; d_gene: TRBD2; len: 17; abundance: .; v_gene: TRBV7-2; CDR3nt: TGTGCCAGCAGCTTAGGGACTAGCGGGTCCCCTGTACACGAGCAGTACTTC; CDR3aa: CASSLGTSGSPVHEQYF
j_gene: TRBJ1-3; d_gene: .; len: 15; abundance: once; v_gene: TRBV18; CDR3nt: TGTGCCAGCTCACCAGACAGGAGCGATGGAAACACCATATATTTT; CDR3aa: CASSPDRSDGNTIYF
j_gene: TRBJ1-5; d_gene: TRBD1; len: 16; abundance: few; v_gene: TRBV6-1; CDR3nt: TGTGCCAGCAGTGAAAGACAGGGGACTAGCAATCAGCCCCAGCATTTT; CDR3aa: CASSERQGTSNQPQHF
j_gene: TRBJ2-1; d_gene: TRBD2; len: 16; abundance: .; v_gene: TRBV30; CDR3nt: TGTGCCTGGAGTGGGCCAACCTTACTAGCGCACAATGAGCAGTTCTTC; CDR3aa: CAWSGPTLLAHNEQFF
j_gene: TRBJ2-1; d_gene: TRBD2; len: 19; abundance: .; v_gene: TRBV2; CDR3nt: TGTGCCAGCACGATAGCGGGAGTCACATTAAGACCCTCCTACAATGAGCAGTTCTTC; CDR3aa: CASTIAGVTLRPSYNEQFF
j_gene: TRBJ1-3; d_gene: .; len: 14; abundance: .; v_gene: TRBV7-2; CDR3nt: TGTGCCAGCAGCTTAGCGGGATCTGGAAACACCATATATTTT; CDR3aa: CASSLAGSGNTIYF
j_gene: TRBJ1-1; d_gene: TRBD1; len: 15; abundance: .; v_gene: TRBV5-1; CDR3nt: TGCGCCAGTGCTCTCAGGACAGGGGGGGACACTGAAGCTTTCTTT; CDR3aa: CASALRTGGDTEAFF
j_gene: TRBJ1-1; d_gene: .; len: 11; abundance: few; v_gene: TRBV20-1; CDR3nt: TGCAGTGCGCACGGACAGACTGAAGCTTTCTTT; CDR3aa: CSAHGQTEAFF
j_gene: TRBJ2-5; d_gene: .; len: 14; abundance: .; v_gene: TRBV14; CDR3nt: TGTGCCAGCAGCCAAGATTACGGGGTGGAGACCCAGTACTTC; CDR3aa: CASSQDYGVETQYF
j_gene: TRBJ2-1; d_gene: TRBD2; len: 13; abundance: .; v_gene: TRBV19; CDR3nt: TGTGCCAGTAGTATGGAGCCGGGAGGTGAGCAGTTCTTC; CDR3aa: CASSMEPGGEQFF
j_gene: TRBJ1-6; d_gene: .; len: 15; abundance: .; v_gene: TRBV5-4; CDR3nt: TGTGCCAGCAGCTTGGGACAGCAATATAATTCACCCCTCCACTTT; CDR3aa: CASSLGQQYNSPLHF
j_gene: TRBJ2-1; d_gene: .; len: 15; abundance: .; v_gene: TRBV5-1; CDR3nt: TGCGCCAGCAGCGCAACTAGTAGGTCCTACAATGAGCAGTTCTTC; CDR3aa: CASSATSRSYNEQFF
j_gene: TRBJ1-6; d_gene: TRBD1; len: 15; abundance: few; v_gene: TRBV18; CDR3nt: TGTGCCAGCTCAAAAGGGACAGGGGATAATTCACCCCTCCACTTT; CDR3aa: CASSKGTGDNSPLHF
j_gene: TRBJ1-3; d_gene: .; len: 14; abundance: .; v_gene: TRBV19; CDR3nt: TGTGCCAGTAGTATCGGGGGCTCTGGAAACACCATATATTTT; CDR3aa: CASSIGGSGNTIYF
j_gene: TRBJ1-1; d_gene: .; len: 13; abundance: .; v_gene: TRBV19; CDR3nt: TGTGCCAGTAGTATGGGAAGCAGGCCTGAAGCTTTCTTT; CDR3aa: CASSMGSRPEAFF
j_gene: TRBJ1-1; d_gene: .; len: 14; abundance: .; v_gene: TRBV28; CDR3nt: TGTGCCAGCAGTTTAGGAGGGTTGAACACTGAAGCTTTCTTT; CDR3aa: CASSLGGLNTEAFF
j_gene: TRBJ1-2; d_gene: TRBD1; len: 15; abundance: .; v_gene: TRBV6-5; CDR3nt: TGTGCCAGCAGTTTTAGACAGGGGGCTGACTATGGCTACACCTTC; CDR3aa: CASSFRQGADYGYTF
j_gene: TRBJ1-3; d_gene: .; len: 16; abundance: .; v_gene: TRBV7-9; CDR3nt: TGTGCCAGCAGCGGCACAAGCAAATCTTCTGGAAACACCATATATTTT; CDR3aa: CASSGTSKSSGNTIYF
j_gene: TRBJ2-1; d_gene: .; len: 14; abundance: .; v_gene: TRBV7-8; CDR3nt: TGTGCCAGCAGCCTACAGGGGGGGATACATGAGCAGTTCTTC; CDR3aa: CASSLQGGIHEQFF
j_gene: TRBJ2-1; d_gene: .; len: 16; abundance: .; v_gene: TRBV4-2; CDR3nt: TGTGCCAGCAGCCAGGGGGCGGGAGTAGGATACAATGAGCAGTTCTTC; CDR3aa: CASSQGAGVGYNEQFF
j_gene: TRBJ2-3; d_gene: .; len: 11; abundance: .; v_gene: TRBV6-5; CDR3nt: TGTGCCAGCAGTTACGCAGATACGCAGTATTTT; CDR3aa: CASSYADTQYF
j_gene: TRBJ2-1; d_gene: TRBD2; len: 13; abundance: .; v_gene: TRBV7-2; CDR3nt: TGTGCCAGCAGCACCGGGACTACCAATGAGCAGTTCTTC; CDR3aa: CASSTGTTNEQFF
j_gene: TRBJ2-1; d_gene: TRBD2; len: 17; abundance: .; v_gene: TRBV10-3; CDR3nt: TGTGCCATCAGTGCCAGGGATAGCGGGATTGGGGACAATGAGCAGTTCTTC; CDR3aa: CAISARDSGIGDNEQFF
j_gene: TRBJ1-2; d_gene: TRBD1; len: 14; abundance: .; v_gene: TRBV7-9; CDR3nt: TGTGCCAGCAGCCCAACAGGGGTTGGAGATGGCTACACCTTC; CDR3aa: CASSPTGVGDGYTF
j_gene: TRBJ2-5; d_gene: .; len: 13; abundance: .; v_gene: TRBV5-1; CDR3nt: TGCGCCAGCAGCGCGGGGGCGCGAGAGACCCAGTACTTC; CDR3aa: CASSAGARETQYF
j_gene: TRBJ2-3; d_gene: TRBD2; len: 16; abundance: once; v_gene: TRBV27; CDR3nt: TGTGCCAGCAGTCCTCCCCTGAGGGCGGGAGTGGATACGCAGTATTTT; CDR3aa: CASSPPLRAGVDTQYF
j_gene: TRBJ1-3; d_gene: .; len: 16; abundance: .; v_gene: TRBV4-2; CDR3nt: TGTGCCAGCAGCCAAGGTGATGGGACGGTGGGAAACACCATATATTTT; CDR3aa: CASSQGDGTVGNTIYF
j_gene: TRBJ1-2; d_gene: TRBD1; len: 16; abundance: .; v_gene: TRBV28; CDR3nt: TGTGCCAGCAGTTTTCGTTCCGCAGGGGGAGTCAAAGGCTACACCTTC; CDR3aa: CASSFRSAGGVKGYTF
j_gene: TRBJ1-1; d_gene: .; len: 15; abundance: .; v_gene: TRBV27; CDR3nt: TGTGCCAGCAGTCTTAGGACGGGGGCGTACACTGAAGCTTTCTTT; CDR3aa: CASSLRTGAYTEAFF
j_gene: TRBJ1-2; d_gene: TRBD1; len: 13; abundance: .; v_gene: TRBV18; CDR3nt: TGTGCCAGCTCACCGTTAACAGGGGATGGCTACACCTTC; CDR3aa: CASSPLTGDGYTF
j_gene: TRBJ1-6; d_gene: .; len: 13; abundance: few; v_gene: TRBV7-2; CDR3nt: TGTGCCAGCAGCCTAAGGGCGGGTTCACCCCTCCACTTT; CDR3aa: CASSLRAGSPLHF
j_gene: TRBJ1-2; d_gene: .; len: 15; abundance: .; v_gene: TRBV15; CDR3nt: TGTGCCACCAGCAGAGATAGGGGGAATAACTATGGCTACACCTTC; CDR3aa: CATSRDRGNNYGYTF
j_gene: TRBJ2-3; d_gene: .; len: 13; abundance: .; v_gene: TRBV6-5; CDR3nt: TGTGCCAGCAGTTTACAGGGCGGAGATACGCAGTATTTT; CDR3aa: CASSLQGGDTQYF